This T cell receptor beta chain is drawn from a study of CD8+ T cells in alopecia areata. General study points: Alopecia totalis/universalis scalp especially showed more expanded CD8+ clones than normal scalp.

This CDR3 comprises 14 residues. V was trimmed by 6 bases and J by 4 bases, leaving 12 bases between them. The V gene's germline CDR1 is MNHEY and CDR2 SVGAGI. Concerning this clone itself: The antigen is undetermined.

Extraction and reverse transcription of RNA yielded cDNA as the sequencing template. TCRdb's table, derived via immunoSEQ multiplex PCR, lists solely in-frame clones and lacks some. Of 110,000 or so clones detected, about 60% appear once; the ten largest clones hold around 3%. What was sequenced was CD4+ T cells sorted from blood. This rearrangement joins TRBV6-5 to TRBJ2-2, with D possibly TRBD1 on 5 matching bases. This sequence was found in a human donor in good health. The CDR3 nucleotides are TGTGCCAGCAGGTTCCGACAGACCACCGGGGAGCTGTTTTTT. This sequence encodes CASRFRQTTGELFF.